These 6 T cell receptor beta chains were all obtained from the same sample, sequenced in a study of vaccination and CD4 T cells after COVID-19. Documented treatment: approximately 10-day PBMC culture with coronavirus spike peptide pools or control peptides (ViraFEST assay). Oncomine TCR Beta short-read sequencing was applied to DNA from cultured CD4+ T cells. Using its own MiXCR run on the PCR reads, TCRdb lists one record per CDR3 protein. The sample includes around 11,000 distinct CDR3 sequences, roughly 26% seen only once; the top ten take roughly a quarter. Which antigens these TCRs recognize remains unknown. The material was CD4+ T cells from blood, cultured in vitro, obtained after SARS-CoV-2 vaccination. The source is a human donor who had recovered from COVID-19.

The rearrangement joins TRBV10-3 to TRBJ2-3; D not resolved. The V end lost 4 bases, the J end lost 0 bases, and 11 bases lay between the germline ends. Germline V CDR1 and CDR2: ENHRY, SYGVKD. The CDR3 consists of 15 residues. The CDR3 coding sequence is TGTGCCATCAGTGGCCCACAGCCTAGCACAGATACGCAGTATTTT. Protein: CAISGPQPSTDTQYF.

V is TRBV2 and J is TRBJ2-5, with TRBD1 identical over 8 bases. The ends lost 6 bases at V and 2 bases at J; junction bases unmatched: 5. The CDR3 has 14 amino acids. Germline V gives CDR1 SNHLY, CDR2 FYNNEI. The CDR3 DNA is TGTGCCAGCAGCGAACAGGGGGGACAAGAGACCCAGTACTTC. As protein: CASSEQGGQETQYF.

V and J are TRBV7-2 and TRBJ2-1; 7 nucleotides agree with TRBD1. CDR3 length equals 14 residues. The V segment lost 1 base and the J segment 9 bases; nucleotides outside the gene matches: 6. Germline CDR1 is SGHTA and CDR2 is FQGNSA. In nucleotides, the CDR3 is TGTGCCAGCAGCTTAGTAGGACAGGTCGGTGAGCAGTTCTTC. It yields the protein CASSLVGQVGEQFF.

V usage is TRBV6-5 and J usage is TRBJ1-6; D not certain. The V end was cut by 2 bases, the J end by 7 bases, with 15 bases between. The V gene's germline CDR1 is MNHEY and CDR2 SVGAGI. The CDR3 has 16 residues. This chain's CDR3 is CASSYEGPAQNSPLHF. CDR3 bases: TGTGCCAGCAGTTACGAAGGACCAGCCCAGAATTCACCCCTCCACTTT.

This clonotype is termed medium-sized. The chain's CDR3 is CSATDTGRAQHF. CDR3 nucleotides: TGCAGTGCCACCGATACGGGGAGGGCCCAGCATTTT. V gene TRBV20-1 combines with J gene TRBJ1-5, with D unresolved. Deletions cut 6 bases from V and 11 bases from J, with 17 bases between. The germline CDR1 and CDR2 sequences are DFQATT and SNEGSKA (reference sequence). The CDR3 has 12 amino acids.

This chain uses TRBV18 with TRBJ1-6; TRBD1 might be the D (6 bases). The CDR3 is made up of 15 amino acids. CDR1 and CDR2 from the germline V gene are KGHSH and LQKENI. Between the trimmed V and J ends, which lost 6 bases and 3 bases, there was a span of 12 bases. The CDR3 coding sequence is TGTGCCAGCTCTCCCCAGGGGAACTATAATTCACCCCTCCACTTT. Encoded protein: CASSPQGNYNSPLHF.